These 22 T cell receptor beta chains were all obtained from the same sample, sequenced in a study of a mutant IDH1 vaccine in newly diagnosed glioma. These receptors have no identified antigens. Using immunoSEQ multiplex PCR, the repertoire was profiled, and TCRdb retains in-frame clones only, with some absent. The sample contains some 29,000 clones, 60% to 80% of which appear only once. Time point reported: week 35, safety follow-up. Every single dose of the vaccine, 300 ug of mutant IDH1 20-mer peptide, came with topical imiquimod. Sequences were derived from PBMCs, sampled from a glioma patient whose treatment included an IDH1 peptide vaccine. These receptors all come from a woman aged 25 to 39 with glioma. Some clones in this sample may be carry-over from other donors' samples.

The sample holds a few counts of this clone. This chain links TRBV19 with TRBJ2-1; 11 positions agree with TRBD2. Germline values: CDR1 LNHDA, CDR2 SQIVND (reference sequence). The CDR3 loop spans 14 amino acids. Trimming cost V 10 bases and J 6 bases; bases outside gene matches: 8. The CDR3 DNA follows: TGTGCCACCCGCGGACTAGCGGGTCGCAATGAGCAGTTCTTC. Translated: CATRGLAGRNEQFF.

The chain is built from TRBV25-1 and TRBJ1-2; D is undetermined. Germline loops: CDR1 MGHDK, CDR2 SYGVNS. The CDR3 is made up of 12 amino acids. The V and J ends lost 0 bases and 2 bases respectively, with 1 base between them. In DNA, the CDR3 is TGTGCCAGCAGTGAATACAACTATGGCTACACCTTC. Its protein product is CASSEYNYGYTF.

The genes are TRBV6-4 and TRBJ2-3; D ambiguous. V lost 8 bases to trimming and J lost 5 bases, with 14 bases between them. CDR3 size: 13 residues. Germline V CDR1 and CDR2: MRHNA, SNTAGT. CDR3 in amino acids: CASGRTPQDTQYF. In DNA form, the CDR3 reads TGTGCCAGCGGTCGCACACCCCAAGATACGCAGTATTTT.

The chain joins TRBV18 to TRBJ2-5; maybe TRBD1 (7 bases). Germline CDR1 is KGHSH and CDR2 is LQKENI. V was trimmed by 3 bases and J by 5 bases, leaving 22 bases between them. CDR3 length: 17 residues. The CDR3 nucleotides are TGTGCCAGCTCACCTCGCCCCGCGGGACAGCCGGGGGAGACCCAGTACTTC. Translating gives CASSPRPAGQPGETQYF.

This clone was observed a single time. This chain connects TRBV28 to TRBJ2-7, with TRBD2 identical over 16 bases. Germline-derived CDR1 and CDR2 are MDHEN and SYDVKM. The CDR3 has 17 residues. V lost 6 bases, J lost 0 bases, and 5 bases stayed unmatched. CDR3 sequence: CASSLGLAGGSSYEQYF. CDR3 bases: TGTGCCAGCAGCTTGGGACTAGCGGGGGGGAGCTCCTACGAGCAGTACTTC.

This clone is a singleton in its sample. V is TRBV6-5 and J is TRBJ1-5, with D unclear. V lost 4 bases and J 1 base, leaving 8 bases between the germline ends. In germline, CDR1 is MNHEY, CDR2 SVGAGI. The CDR3 covers 14 residues. Here the CDR3 reads CASSLGRSNQPQHF. The CDR3 region has the DNA TGTGCCAGCAGTTTGGGTAGGAGCAATCAGCCCCAGCATTTT.

This chain connects TRBV5-4 to TRBJ2-4, with D maybe TRBD1 (5 bases). Germline-derived CDR1 and CDR2 are SGHNT and YYREEE (reference sequence). Between the trimmed V and J ends, which lost 2 bases and 4 bases, there was a span of 10 bases. The CDR3 contains 14 residues. The CDR3 coding sequence is TGTGCCAGCAGCTTACAGGATCGGAAAAACATTCAGTACTTC. Protein: CASSLQDRKNIQYF.

The chain has TRBV7-8 and TRBJ1-1; D remains unclear. V was cut by 1 base and J by 4 bases, with 13 bases left in between. The germline gives CDR1 SGHVS, CDR2 FQNEAQ. The CDR3 sequence is 15 residues long. The CDR3: CASSLEVAVGTEAFF. DNA for the CDR3: TGTGCCAGCAGCTTAGAGGTGGCGGTAGGCACTGAAGCTTTCTTT.

The rearrangement links TRBV6-4 to TRBJ2-7; 7 bases align to TRBD2. The CDR3 totals 13 residues. V gave up 6 bases and J gave up 7 bases; unmatched junction bases: 9. Germline V CDR1 and CDR2: MRHNA, SNTAGT. CDR3 nucleotides: TGTGCCAGCAGCCGGGACTACCTTGGGGAGCAGTACTTC. It codes for CASSRDYLGEQYF.

The CDR3 sequence is CASSPRERGANYGYTF. The DNA for the CDR3 is TGCGCCAGCAGCCCCCGCGAAAGGGGCGCTAACTATGGCTACACCTTC. The chain joins TRBV5-1 to TRBJ1-2; D may be TRBD1 (5 bases). The CDR3 covers 16 residues. Deletions cut 4 bases from V and 0 bases from J, with 16 bases between. The germline gives CDR1 SGHRS, CDR2 YFSETQ.

The V and J genes are TRBV7-8 and TRBJ2-7; D gene ambiguous. The V and J ends lost 1 base and 1 base respectively, with 8 bases between them. Looked up from germline, CDR1 is SGHVS and CDR2 is FQNEAQ. The CDR3 totals 14 residues. The CDR3 DNA sequence: TGTGCCAGCAGCTTAGAGGAAAGGTCCTACGAGCAGTACTTC. Translating it yields CASSLEERSYEQYF.

This chain connects TRBV19 to TRBJ1-1, with D perhaps matching TRBD1 (5 bases). The CDR3 consists of 13 residues. Trimming pared 3 bases from V and 4 bases from J, leaving 9 bases between. Looked up from germline, CDR1 is LNHDA and CDR2 is SQIVND (reference sequence). The CDR3 sequence is CASSMGQSTEAFF. The CDR3 bases are TGTGCCAGTAGTATGGGGCAGTCCACTGAAGCTTTCTTT.

The rearrangement uses TRBV9 and TRBJ2-1; 9 bases fit TRBD2. CDR3 size: 15 residues. V dropped 4 bases and J dropped 2; count of bases not matched to a gene: 4. The V gene's germline CDR1 is SGDLS and CDR2 YYNGEE. CDR3 sequence (DNA): TGTGCCAGCAGCTTAGCGGGAGCTGCCTACAATGAGCAGTTCTTC. This encodes CASSLAGAAYNEQFF. The entire variable domain, with the rest obtained from reference TRBV9 and TRBJ2-1, is as follows: DSGVTQTPKHLITATGQRVTLRCSPRSGDLSVYWYQQSLDQGLQFLIQYYNGEERAKGNILERFSAQQFPDLHSELNLSSLELGDSALYFCASSLAGAAYNEQFFGPGTRLTVL.

The chain joins TRBV19 to TRBJ2-7; D unclear. Per the germline V gene, CDR1 is LNHDA and CDR2 is SQIVND (reference sequence). V lost 5 bases to trimming and J lost 2 bases, with 10 bases between them. The CDR3 totals 13 residues. For the CDR3, the DNA is TGTGCCAGTAGTGAACGGGCAACCTACGAGCAGTACTTC. Protein product: CASSERATYEQYF.

This clone was counted a few times. In DNA form, the CDR3 reads TGCAGCGTTGAGAAGGGAAGGTCCACTGAAGCTTTCTTT. Residues: CSVEKGRSTEAFF. The rearrangement uses TRBV29-1 and TRBJ1-1; D unresolved. V was cut by 3 bases and J by 4 bases, with 12 bases left in between. Germline CDR1 is SQVTM and CDR2 is ANQGSEA. This CDR3 has 13 amino acids.

The chain uses TRBV4-2 and TRBJ2-2; possible D gene TRBD2, 5 bases. Germline lookup yields CDR1 LGHNA and CDR2 YNFKEQ. V shed 4 bases and J shed 5 bases, with 8 bases lying between them. This CDR3 comprises 13 residues. CDR3 loop: CASSPPGTGELFF. Here the CDR3 DNA reads TGTGCCAGCAGCCCCCCGGGGACCGGGGAGCTGTTTTTT.

The chain joins TRBV7-2 to TRBJ1-1; TRBD1 agrees at 9 bases. Germline CDR1 reads SGHTA; CDR2 reads FQGNSA. The junction had 4 bases not matched to a gene; V was cut back by 4 bases and J by 4 bases. This CDR3 has 14 residues. CDR3 region: CASSSYRGPTEAFF. The DNA for the CDR3 is TGTGCCAGCAGCTCATACAGGGGGCCCACTGAAGCTTTCTTT.

This clone was found a few times. The chain couples TRBV6-4 to TRBJ2-2; D gene ambiguous. Germline assignment: CDR1 MRHNA and CDR2 SNTAGT. This CDR3 has 15 amino acids. Trimming removed 2 bases at V and 6 bases at J, with 13 bases between. For the CDR3, the DNA is TGTGCCAGCAGTGACGACCCCATTGGGGCCGGGGAGCTGTTTTTT. It encodes CASSDDPIGAGELFF.

The chain is built from TRBV9 and TRBJ1-5; D possibly corresponds to TRBD1 (5 bases). There are 13 residues in the CDR3. Germline lookup yields CDR1 SGDLS and CDR2 YYNGEE. V was cut by 0 bases and J by 7 bases, with 8 bases left in between. The CDR3 bases are TGTGCCAGCAGCGTAGGGGACGGACAGCCCCAGCATTTT. This encodes CASSVGDGQPQHF.

The chain employs TRBV29-1 and TRBJ1-2; D remains ambiguous. The V end was cut by 7 bases, the J end by 4 bases, with 16 bases between. The CDR3 covers 13 residues. From germline, CDR1 is SQVTM and CDR2 ANQGSEA. CDR3 protein: CSDEGSGTYGYTF. As DNA, the CDR3 is TGCAGCGACGAGGGTTCAGGCACCTATGGCTACACCTTC.

The chain combines TRBV6-6 with TRBJ1-2; 9 bases match TRBD1. The CDR3 is 14 amino acids. The V and J ends lost 7 bases and 8 bases, in that order; junction bases with no gene match: 11. Germline V gene sequence: CDR1 MNHNY, CDR2 SVGAGI (reference sequence). For the CDR3, the DNA is TGTGCCAGCACCGACCCGGGACAGGGAATAGGCTACACCTTC. Protein: CASTDPGQGIGYTF.

The chain uses TRBV30 and TRBJ2-1; tentatively, D is TRBD2 (5 bases). This CDR3 contains 16 residues. V lost 2 bases, J lost 0 bases, and 14 bases lay in between. CDR1 and CDR2 from the germline V gene are GTSNPN and SVGIG (reference sequence). CDR3 loop: CAWSLQDSRSYNEQFF. CDR3 sequence (DNA): TGTGCCTGGAGTCTGCAGGACTCCCGCTCCTACAATGAGCAGTTCTTC. Filled out from reference TRBV30 and TRBJ2-1, the complete variable domain reads SQTIHQWPATLVQPVGSPLSLECTVEGTSNPNLYWYRQAAGRGLQLLFYSVGIGQISSEVPQNLSASRPQDRQFILSSKKLLLSDSGFYLCAWSLQDSRSYNEQFFGPGTRLTVL.